The TCR beta chain under discussion was sequenced for a study of blood T cell repertoires in COVID-19. Study as a whole: Samples taken during acute and convalescent COVID-19 were collected in the United States, Italy and Spain. The cDNA or gDNA used as material had been derived from T cells, B-cell-depleted T cells, or PBMCs.

This clone was observed once. Authors' methods: Nucleated cell number was recorded as an estimate derived from reference gene primer amplification. Here immunoSEQ multiplex PCR was the method, and the copy in TCRdb shows in-frame clones only, minus some. Clonal size and the V and J genes are those of that table, whereas D and trimming came from the DNA. The sample carries about 90,000 clones, approximately 90% recorded once. The sequenced material came from peripheral blood. The receptor's source is a human donor with active COVID-19. The donor label of this sample is uncertain.

CDR3 bases: TGTGCCAGCAGTTCAGACAGGGAGAACACTGAAGCTTTCTTT. Translating gives CASSSDRENTEAFF. V gene TRBV6-6 combines with J gene TRBJ1-1; 7 bases are shared with TRBD1. With 4 bases clipped from V and 1 base from J, the junction kept 3 bases outside the gene matches. This CDR3 spans 14 amino acids. Per germline, CDR1 MNHNY and CDR2 SVGAGI (reference sequence).